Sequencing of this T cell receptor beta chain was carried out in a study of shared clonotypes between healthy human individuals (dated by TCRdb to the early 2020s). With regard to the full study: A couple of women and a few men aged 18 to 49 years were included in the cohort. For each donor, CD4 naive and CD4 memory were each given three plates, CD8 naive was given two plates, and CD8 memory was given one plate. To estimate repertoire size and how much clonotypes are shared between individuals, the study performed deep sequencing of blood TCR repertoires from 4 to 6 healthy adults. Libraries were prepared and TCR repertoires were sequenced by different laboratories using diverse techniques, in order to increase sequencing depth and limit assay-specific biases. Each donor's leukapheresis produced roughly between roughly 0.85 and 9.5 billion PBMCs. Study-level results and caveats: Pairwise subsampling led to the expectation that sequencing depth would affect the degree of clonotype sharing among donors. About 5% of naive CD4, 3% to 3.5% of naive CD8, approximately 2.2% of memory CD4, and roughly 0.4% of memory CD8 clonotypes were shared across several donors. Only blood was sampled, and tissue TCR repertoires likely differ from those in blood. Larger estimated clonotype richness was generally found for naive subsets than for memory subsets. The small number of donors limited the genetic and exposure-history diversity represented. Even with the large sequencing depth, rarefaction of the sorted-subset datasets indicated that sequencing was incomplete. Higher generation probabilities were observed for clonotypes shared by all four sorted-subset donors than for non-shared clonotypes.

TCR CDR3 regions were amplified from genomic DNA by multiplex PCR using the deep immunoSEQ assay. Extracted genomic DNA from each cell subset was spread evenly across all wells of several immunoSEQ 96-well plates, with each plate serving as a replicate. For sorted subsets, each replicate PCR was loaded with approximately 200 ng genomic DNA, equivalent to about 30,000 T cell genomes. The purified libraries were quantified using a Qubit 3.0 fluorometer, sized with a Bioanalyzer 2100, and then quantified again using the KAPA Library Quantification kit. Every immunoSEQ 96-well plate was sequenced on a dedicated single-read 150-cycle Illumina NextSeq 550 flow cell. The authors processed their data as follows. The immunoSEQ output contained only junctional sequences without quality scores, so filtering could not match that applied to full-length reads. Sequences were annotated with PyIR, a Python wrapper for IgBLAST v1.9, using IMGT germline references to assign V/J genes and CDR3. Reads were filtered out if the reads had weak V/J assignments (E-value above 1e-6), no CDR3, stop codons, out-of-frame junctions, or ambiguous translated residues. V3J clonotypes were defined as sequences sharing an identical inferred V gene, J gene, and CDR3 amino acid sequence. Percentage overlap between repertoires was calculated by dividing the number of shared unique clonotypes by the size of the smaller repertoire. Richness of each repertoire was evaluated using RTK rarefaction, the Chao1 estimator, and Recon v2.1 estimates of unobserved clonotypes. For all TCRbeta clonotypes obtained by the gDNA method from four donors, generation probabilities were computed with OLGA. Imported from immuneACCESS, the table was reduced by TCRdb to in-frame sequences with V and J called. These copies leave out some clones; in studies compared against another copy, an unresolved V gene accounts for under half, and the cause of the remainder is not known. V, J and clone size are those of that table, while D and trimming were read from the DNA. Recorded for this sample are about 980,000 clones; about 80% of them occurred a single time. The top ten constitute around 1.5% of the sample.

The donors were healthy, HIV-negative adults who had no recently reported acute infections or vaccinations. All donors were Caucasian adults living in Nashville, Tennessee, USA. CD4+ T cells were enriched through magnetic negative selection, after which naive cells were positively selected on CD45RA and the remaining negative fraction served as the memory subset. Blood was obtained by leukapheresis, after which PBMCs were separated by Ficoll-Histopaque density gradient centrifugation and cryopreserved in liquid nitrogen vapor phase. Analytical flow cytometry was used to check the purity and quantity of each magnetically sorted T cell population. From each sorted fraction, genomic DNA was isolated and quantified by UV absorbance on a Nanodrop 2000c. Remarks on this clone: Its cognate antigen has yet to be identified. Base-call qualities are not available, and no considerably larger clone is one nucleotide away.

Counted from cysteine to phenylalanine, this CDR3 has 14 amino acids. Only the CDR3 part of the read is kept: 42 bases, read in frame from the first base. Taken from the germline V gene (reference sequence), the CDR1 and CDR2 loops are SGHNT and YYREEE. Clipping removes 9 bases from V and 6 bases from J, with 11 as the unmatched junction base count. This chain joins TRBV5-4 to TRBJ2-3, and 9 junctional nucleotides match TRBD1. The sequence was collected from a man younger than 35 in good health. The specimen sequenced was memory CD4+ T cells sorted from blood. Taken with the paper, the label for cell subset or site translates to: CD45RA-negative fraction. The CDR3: CATKDRGLSDTQYF. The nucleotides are TGTGCCACCAAAGACAGGGGGTTATCCGATACGCAGTATTTT. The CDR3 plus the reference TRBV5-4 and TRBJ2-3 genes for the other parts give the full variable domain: ETGVTQSPTHLIKTRGQQVTLRCSSQSGHNTVSWYQQALGQGPQFIFQYYREEENGRGNFPPRFSGLQFPNYSSELNVNALELDDSALYLCATKDRGLSDTQYFGPGTRLTVL.